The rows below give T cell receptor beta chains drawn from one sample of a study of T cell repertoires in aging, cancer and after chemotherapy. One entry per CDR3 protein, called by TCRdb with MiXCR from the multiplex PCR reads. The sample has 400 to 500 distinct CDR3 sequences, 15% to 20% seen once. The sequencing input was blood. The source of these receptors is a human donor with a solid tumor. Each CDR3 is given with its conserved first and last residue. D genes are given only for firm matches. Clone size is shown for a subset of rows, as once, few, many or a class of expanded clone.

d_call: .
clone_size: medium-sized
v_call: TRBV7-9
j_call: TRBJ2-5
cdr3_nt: TGTGCCAGCAGCTTACGAGGACTGGGGCAAGAGACCCAGTACTTC
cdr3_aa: CASSLRGLGQETQYF

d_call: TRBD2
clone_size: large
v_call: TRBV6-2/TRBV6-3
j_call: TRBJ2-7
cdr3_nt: TGTGCCAGCACCCTAGCGGACCCTGCCTGGGGGGAGCAGTACTTC
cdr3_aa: CASTLADPAWGEQYF

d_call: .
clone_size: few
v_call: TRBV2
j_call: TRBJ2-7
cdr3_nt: TGTGCCAGCACCCTGGCAGGGTTAGGAGGGTTCGAGCAGTACTTC
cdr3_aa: CASTLAGLGGFEQYF

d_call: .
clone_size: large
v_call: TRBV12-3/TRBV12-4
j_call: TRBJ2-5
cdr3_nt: TGTGCCAGCAGTTTAGGGTCGGGGAGAGGCAAGGAGACCCAGTACTTC
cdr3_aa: CASSLGSGRGKETQYF

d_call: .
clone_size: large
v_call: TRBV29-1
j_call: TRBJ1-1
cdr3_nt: TGCAGCGTTGGGTTTTCAGCGGGTGAAGCTTTCTTT
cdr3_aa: CSVGFSAGEAFF

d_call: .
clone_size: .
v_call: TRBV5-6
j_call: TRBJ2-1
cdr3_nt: TGTGCCAGCAGCTTGGAGGGGAGCAATGAGCAGTTCTTC
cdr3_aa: CASSLEGSNEQFF

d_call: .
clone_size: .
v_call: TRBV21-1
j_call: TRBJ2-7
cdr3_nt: TGTGCCAGCACCACAGGGGGCTCCTACGAGCAGTACTTC
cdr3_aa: CASTTGGSYEQYF

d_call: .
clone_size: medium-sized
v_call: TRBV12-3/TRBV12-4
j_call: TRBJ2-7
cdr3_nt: TGTGCCAGCAGTCTTCAGCGGTCCTACGAGCAGTACTTC
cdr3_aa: CASSLQRSYEQYF

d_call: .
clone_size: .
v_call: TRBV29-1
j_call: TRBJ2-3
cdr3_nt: TGCAGCGTTGAGGGGGGCGAGTCCGCAGATACGCAGTATTTT
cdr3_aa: CSVEGGESADTQYF

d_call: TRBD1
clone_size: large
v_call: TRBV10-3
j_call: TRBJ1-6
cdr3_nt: TGTGCCATCGGACAGGATAATTCACCCCTCCACTTT
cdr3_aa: CAIGQDNSPLHF

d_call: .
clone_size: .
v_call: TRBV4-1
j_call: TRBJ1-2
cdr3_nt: TGCGCCAGCAGCCAAGAACAGGCCATCGCTTCCTATGGCTACACCTTC
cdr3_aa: CASSQEQAIASYGYTF

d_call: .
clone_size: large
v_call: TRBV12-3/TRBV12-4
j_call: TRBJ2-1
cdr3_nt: TGTGCCAGCAGTTCAGGGGCAGTCAGTGAGCAGTTCTTC
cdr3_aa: CASSSGAVSEQFF

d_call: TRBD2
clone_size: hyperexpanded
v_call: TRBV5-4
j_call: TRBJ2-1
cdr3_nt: TGTGCCAGCAGCTTGAGTGGGCGGGGGGGCCGAAGAGATGAGCAGTTCTTC
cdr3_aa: CASSLSGRGGRRDEQFF

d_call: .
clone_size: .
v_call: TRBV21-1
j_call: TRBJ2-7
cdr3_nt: TGTGCCAGCCTGACTATCCAGACCTACGAGCAGTACTTC
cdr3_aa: CASLTIQTYEQYF